Listed below are T cell receptor beta chains from one sample, sequenced in a study of T-cell memory formation after mild COVID-19. TCRdb fed the 5' RACE reads into MiXCR, producing one record per CDR3 protein. The sample contains roughly 300,000 distinct CDR3 sequences, around 13% of which appear only once. The sample was PBMCs or a T cell subset sorted from them (not recorded which). The receptor source for this set is a man younger than 30 who had mild COVID-19 (a few samples of this study predate the infection). Cell type and time point are not known. Both conserved end residues are part of each CDR3. The D gene is left open where the match is weak. Size is omitted from some rows. Given values are once, few, many or a class for expanded clones.

v_call	j_call	clone_size	d_call	cdr3_nt	cdr3_aa
TRBV6-5	TRBJ2-5	.	.	TGTGCCAGCAGTCGAAGACGGAGAACCCAAGAGACCCAGTACTTC	CASSRRRRTQETQYF
TRBV6-5	TRBJ1-2	few	TRBD1	TGTGCCAGCAGTTACCAACTTCCGGGACAGGGTCTCTATGGCTACACCTTC	CASSYQLPGQGLYGYTF
TRBV20-1	TRBJ2-2	.	.	TGCAGTGCTGGGGACGGGGCCCGGACCGGGGAGCTGTTTTTT	CSAGDGARTGELFF
TRBV5-1	TRBJ2-2	.	.	TGCGCCAGCAGCTTCTCGGTCGGCGACACCGGGGAGCTGTTTTTT	CASSFSVGDTGELFF
TRBV7-2	TRBJ2-7	.	TRBD2	TGTGCCAGCAGCATTAGCGGGATCTCGGCCCACGAGCAGTACTTC	CASSISGISAHEQYF
TRBV6-5	TRBJ1-1	few	TRBD1	TGTGCCAGCAGACCAACAGGGGTGAATGAAGCTTTCTTT	CASRPTGVNEAFF
TRBV29-1	TRBJ1-1	few	.	TGCAGCGTTGAAACAGTGAACACTGAAGCTTTCTTT	CSVETVNTEAFF
TRBV9	TRBJ2-6	few	.	TGTGCCAGCAGCGTAGGGGCTGGGGCCAACGTCCTGACTTTC	CASSVGAGANVLTF
TRBV6-6	TRBJ2-3	few	TRBD2	TGTGCCAGCAGTTACTGGGCGGGAGCCACAGATACGCAGTATTTT	CASSYWAGATDTQYF
TRBV29-1	TRBJ2-7	few	TRBD1	TGCAGCGCCGGGACAGGGGGCTACGAGCAGTACTTC	CSAGTGGYEQYF
TRBV7-9	TRBJ1-2	.	TRBD1	TGTGCCAGCAGCCCGTGGGGACAGTATGGCTACACCTTC	CASSPWGQYGYTF
TRBV6-4	TRBJ2-3	many	.	TGTGCCAGCAGTGTCCGCGCGAGCACAGATACGCAGTATTTT	CASSVRASTDTQYF
TRBV7-2	TRBJ1-3	many	TRBD1	TGTGCCAGCAGCCCGACAGGGGCAGGAAACACCATATATTTT	CASSPTGAGNTIYF
TRBV6-5	TRBJ2-7	few	.	TGTGCCAGCAGTCAAGGGAGAGAGCAGTACTTC	CASSQGREQYF
TRBV3-2	TRBJ2-2	few	.	TGTGCCAGCAGCCAAGTCGGCCTTTGGCCCCGTTCGGGCGGGGAGCTGTTTTTT	CASSQVGLWPRSGGELFF
TRBV6-1	TRBJ2-5	.	TRBD2	TGTGCCAGCAGTGAGGGGACTAGCGGGGGTGAGACCCAGTACTTC	CASSEGTSGGETQYF
TRBV29-1	TRBJ2-1	few	TRBD1	TGCAGCGGGTGGACAGGGGACAATGAGCAGTTCTTC	CSGWTGDNEQFF
TRBV18	TRBJ1-5	few	.	TGTGCCAGCACCCCGGCCGGGATGGCGGGGGACAGCAATCAGCCCCAGCATTTT	CASTPAGMAGDSNQPQHF
TRBV5-1	TRBJ1-1	few	.	TGTGCCAGCAGTTTATGGGGGGACACTGAAGCTTTCTTT	CASSLWGDTEAFF
TRBV4-1	TRBJ1-1	few	.	TGCGCCAGCAGCCCGGGCAGCTTTTACACTGAAGCTTTCTTT	CASSPGSFYTEAFF
TRBV7-2	TRBJ2-5	many	.	TGTGCCAGCAGTGACGCGGGTTGGGGGGAGACCCAGTACTTC	CASSDAGWGETQYF
TRBV12-3/TRBV12-4	TRBJ1-2	.	TRBD1	TGTGCCAGCAGTCTTCAAACAGGGGCCTCTGGCTACACCTTC	CASSLQTGASGYTF
TRBV12-3/TRBV12-4	TRBJ1-6	.	.	TGTGCCAGCAGTTTAACCACCGTTGGGGCCCTCCACTTT	CASSLTTVGALHF
TRBV29-1	TRBJ1-4	few	TRBD1	TGCAGCGTTGAGGCCATACAGGGGGAAAAACTGTTTTTT	CSVEAIQGEKLFF
TRBV20-1	TRBJ2-7	.	.	TGCAGTGCTTACGGACCCAGCTCCTACGAGCAGTACTTC	CSAYGPSSYEQYF
TRBV28	TRBJ1-6	.	.	TGTGCCAGCAGTTTGACGGGAATGGGATCACCCCTCCACTTT	CASSLTGMGSPLHF
TRBV7-3	TRBJ2-7	.	.	TGTGCCAGCAGCTTATTCGCAGGGACCTACGAGCAGTACTTC	CASSLFAGTYEQYF
TRBV7-2	TRBJ2-7	many	.	TGTGCCAGCAGCTTTCGTAGGGGCTACGAGCAGTACTTC	CASSFRRGYEQYF
TRBV7-8	TRBJ2-5	few	.	TGTGCCAGCACCCCCTCGGGCAGGGTGGAGACCCAGTACTTC	CASTPSGRVETQYF
TRBV5-1	TRBJ2-5	many	TRBD2	TGCGCCAGCAGCTTGACCCTAGCGGAAGAGACCCAGTACTTC	CASSLTLAEETQYF
TRBV9	TRBJ2-5	many	TRBD2	TGTGCCAGCAGCGTAAGTCCGACTAGCGGGGAGGAGACCCAGTACTTC	CASSVSPTSGEETQYF
TRBV11-2	TRBJ2-4	.	.	TGTGCCAGCAGCTTAGACTTGGGGGGATTCAAAAACATTCAGTACTTC	CASSLDLGGFKNIQYF
TRBV7-9	TRBJ2-1	many	.	TGTGCCAGCAGCGCCACCTCCGGGCCCAGGCCCCAGTTCTTC	CASSATSGPRPQFF
TRBV5-1	TRBJ2-7	.	.	TGCGCCAGCAGCTCGTTGACAGGCGGGATCTACGAGCAGTACTTC	CASSSLTGGIYEQYF
TRBV5-1	TRBJ2-2	many	TRBD2	TGCGCCAGCAGCTCCCGACTAGCGGGGGGTGCCAGCGGGGAGCTGTTTTTT	CASSSRLAGGASGELFF
TRBV10-1	TRBJ2-1	few	.	TGCGCCAGCAGTGAAGGGGGGGCTGAGCAGTTCTTC	CASSEGGAEQFF
TRBV12-3/TRBV12-4	TRBJ1-1	few	TRBD1	TGTGCCAGCAATGTAGGGGGCAGGGTCACTGAAGCTTTCTTT	CASNVGGRVTEAFF
TRBV6-5	TRBJ2-1	.	.	TGTGCCAGCAGTTCGGACAGCTACAATGAGCAGTTCTTC	CASSSDSYNEQFF
TRBV5-5	TRBJ1-5	few	.	TGTGCCAGCAGCTTGTACGGCGGTTACAATCAGCCCCAGCATTTT	CASSLYGGYNQPQHF
TRBV19	TRBJ1-6	.	TRBD1	TGTGCCAGTAGTATCGGACAGGGGTATTCACCCCTCCACTTT	CASSIGQGYSPLHF
TRBV5-1	TRBJ2-7	many	.	TGCGCCAGCAGCCCCGGGGACGAGCAGTACTTC	CASSPGDEQYF